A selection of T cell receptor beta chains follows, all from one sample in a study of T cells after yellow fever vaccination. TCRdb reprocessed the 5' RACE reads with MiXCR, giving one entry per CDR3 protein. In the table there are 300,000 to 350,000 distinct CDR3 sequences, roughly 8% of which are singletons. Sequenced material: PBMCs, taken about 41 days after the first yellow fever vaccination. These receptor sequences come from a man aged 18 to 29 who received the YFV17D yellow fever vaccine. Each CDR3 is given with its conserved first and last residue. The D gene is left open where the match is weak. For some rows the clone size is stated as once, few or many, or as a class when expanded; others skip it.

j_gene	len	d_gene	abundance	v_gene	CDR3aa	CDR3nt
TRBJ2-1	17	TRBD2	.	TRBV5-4	CASSFKIAGGSYNEQFF	TGTGCCAGCAGCTTTAAGATAGCGGGGGGGTCTTACAATGAGCAGTTCTTC
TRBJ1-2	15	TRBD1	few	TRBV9	CASSPTGGGVGGYTF	TGTGCCAGCAGCCCGACAGGGGGTGGAGTTGGTGGCTACACCTTC
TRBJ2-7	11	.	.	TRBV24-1	CAATGGYEQYF	TGTGCCGCCACAGGAGGGTACGAGCAGTACTTC
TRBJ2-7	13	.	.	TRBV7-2	CASSLEWDYEQYF	TGTGCCAGCAGCCTCGAATGGGACTACGAGCAGTACTTC
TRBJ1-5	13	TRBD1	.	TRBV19	CASSRDSSQPQHF	TGTGCCAGTAGCCGGGACAGCTCCCAGCCCCAGCATTTT
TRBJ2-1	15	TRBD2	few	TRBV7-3	CASSNSGGAENEQFF	TGTGCCAGCAGCAATAGCGGGGGGGCTGAAAATGAGCAGTTCTTC
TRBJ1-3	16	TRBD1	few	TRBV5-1	CASSSLDRASGNTIYF	TGCGCCAGCAGCTCCCTCGACAGGGCCTCTGGAAACACCATATATTTT
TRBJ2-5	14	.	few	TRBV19	CASSISGTWETQYF	TGTGCCAGTAGTATATCCGGGACGTGGGAGACCCAGTACTTC
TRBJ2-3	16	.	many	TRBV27	CASSESPSSSTDTQYF	TGTGCCAGCAGCGAAAGCCCCAGCTCAAGCACAGATACGCAGTATTTT
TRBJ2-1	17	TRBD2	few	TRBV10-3	CAISESTSGVAYNEQFF	TGTGCCATCAGTGAGTCGACTAGCGGGGTCGCCTACAATGAGCAGTTCTTC
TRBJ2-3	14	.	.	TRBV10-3	CAISPLATTDTQYF	TGTGCCATCAGCCCCCTAGCGACCACAGATACGCAGTATTTT
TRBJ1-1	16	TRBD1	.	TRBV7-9	CASSSERGQGHTEAFF	TGTGCCAGCAGCTCAGAAAGGGGACAGGGTCACACTGAAGCTTTCTTT
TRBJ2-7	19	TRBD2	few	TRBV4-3	CASSQDSGGGRLAVYEQYF	TGCGCCAGCAGCCAAGATTCGGGGGGGGGGCGACTAGCGGTCTACGAGCAGTACTTC
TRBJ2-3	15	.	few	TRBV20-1	CSARAPQGYGDTQYF	TGCAGTGCTAGAGCTCCACAGGGATACGGAGATACGCAGTATTTT
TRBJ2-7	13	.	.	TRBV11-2	CASSQRAGDEQYF	TGTGCCAGCAGCCAACGGGCCGGGGACGAGCAGTACTTC
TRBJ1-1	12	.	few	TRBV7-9	CASSPVLSGAFF	TGTGCCAGCAGCCCAGTCTTGAGTGGAGCTTTCTTT
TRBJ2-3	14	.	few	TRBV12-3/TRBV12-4	CASSSTQSTDTQYF	TGTGCCAGCAGTTCAACACAAAGCACAGATACGCAGTATTTT
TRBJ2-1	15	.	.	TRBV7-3	CASSGTGGVAGEQFF	TGTGCCAGCAGCGGTACAGGAGGGGTAGCCGGTGAGCAGTTCTTC
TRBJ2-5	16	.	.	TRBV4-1	CASSQEGRGLQETQYF	TGCGCCAGCAGCCAAGAGGGTCGGGGGTTACAAGAGACCCAGTACTTC
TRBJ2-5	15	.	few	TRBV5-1	CASSLAPGAWETQYF	TGCGCCAGCAGCTTGGCCCCGGGGGCCTGGGAGACCCAGTACTTC
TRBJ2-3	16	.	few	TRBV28	CASTQSGWGRRDTQYF	TGTGCCAGCACCCAGTCGGGTTGGGGGAGAAGAGATACGCAGTATTTT
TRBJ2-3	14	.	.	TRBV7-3	CASSSWGGTDTQYF	TGTGCCAGCAGCTCCTGGGGAGGCACAGATACGCAGTATTTT
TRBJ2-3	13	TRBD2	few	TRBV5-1	CASSWEGTDTQYF	TGCGCCAGCAGCTGGGAGGGGACAGATACGCAGTATTTT
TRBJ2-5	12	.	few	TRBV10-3	CAISNPLETQYF	TGTGCCATCAGTAACCCTCTGGAGACCCAGTACTTC
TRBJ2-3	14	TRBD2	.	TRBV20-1	CSGGIAGSTDTQYF	TGCAGCGGGGGGATAGCGGGAAGCACAGATACGCAGTATTTT
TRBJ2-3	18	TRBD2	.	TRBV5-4	CASSLPNLLAGGTDTQYF	TGTGCCAGCAGCTTGCCCAATCTACTAGCGGGGGGAACAGATACGCAGTATTTT
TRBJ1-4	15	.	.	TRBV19	CATPRTTGLNEKLFF	TGTGCCACCCCCCGAACGACGGGCCTTAATGAAAAACTGTTTTTT
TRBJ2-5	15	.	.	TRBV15	CATSRDPGPSGSQYF	TGTGCCACCAGCAGAGATCCCGGCCCCTCCGGGTCCCAGTACTTC
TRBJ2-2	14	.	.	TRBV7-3	CASSLRMYTGELFF	TGTGCCAGCAGCTTACGTATGTACACCGGGGAGCTGTTTTTT
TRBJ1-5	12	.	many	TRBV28	CASSLLDQPQHF	TGTGCCAGCAGTTTACTAGATCAGCCCCAGCATTTT
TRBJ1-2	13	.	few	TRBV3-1	CASSSAANYGYTF	TGTGCCAGCAGTTCCGCAGCCAACTATGGCTACACCTTC